The clone carrying this TCR beta chain was counted only a few times. Its antigen is not identified. The data belong to a study of blood T cells in healthy people across ages. Points from the study as a whole: Naive T cell percentage by flow cytometry tracked strongly with beta diversity. Among T cells, TCR beta diversity per million cells dropped roughly linearly as age rose. Comparison with aged donors showed that long-lived donors had more naive CD4+ cells and higher diversity.

The CDR3 covers 14 residues. CDR1 DFQATT and CDR2 SNEGSKA come from the germline V gene (reference sequence). The V gene lost 5 bases and the J gene lost 4 bases, with 17 bases spanning the gap. PCR was performed a second time for about 6 to 12 cycles using a sample-barcoded 5' primer and a J-beta primer mix. MiXCR was run by TCRdb on the 5' RACE reads, yielding one entry per CDR3 protein. This sample carries about 1.5 million distinct CDR3 sequences, less than 45% of them seen once, and the ten largest clones take approximately 4.1%. V gene TRBV20-1 combines with J gene TRBJ1-2; D is uncertain. This clonotype was obtained from a woman aged 18-29 years in good health. Source material: blood. The DNA for the CDR3 is TGCAGTGCTTCCGGGAGAGTCCGGAGCTATGGCTACACCTTC. Its translation is CSASGRVRSYGYTF.